A single sample gave rise to the 3 T cell receptor beta chains below, sequenced in a study of T cell responses to AZD1222 COVID-19 vaccine. Sequenced by immunoSEQ multiplex PCR; TCRdb stores in-frame clones only, minus some. Among about 130,000 clones listed, 88% were seen once. The sequencing here drew on peripheral blood, taken on day 0 of MenACWY control vaccination. The receptors shown here come from an adult in good health.

The V and J genes are TRBV28 and TRBJ2-7, with D maybe TRBD2 (5 bases). The germline V gene encodes CDR1 MDHEN and CDR2 SYDVKM. V lost 2 bases, J lost 4 bases, and 15 bases lay in between. The CDR3 length is 15 residues. The CDR3 nucleotides are TGTGCCAGCAGTTTAGTGACCGGAGGCGTTTACGAGCAGTACTTC. Translating gives CASSLVTGGVYEQYF. Full variable domain (rest looked up from reference TRBV28 and TRBJ2-7): DVKVTQSSRYLVKRTGEKVFLECVQDMDHENMFWYRQDPGLGLRLIYFSYDVKMKEKGDIPEGYSVSREKKERFSLILESASTNQTSMYLCASSLVTGGVYEQYFGPGTRLTVT.

The rearrangement links TRBV28 to TRBJ1-5; D may be TRBD1 (6 bases). The CDR3 runs to 16 residues. The germline gives CDR1 MDHEN, CDR2 SYDVKM. V dropped 3 bases and J dropped 0 bases, with 12 bases sitting between them. In DNA form, the CDR3 reads TGTGCCAGCAGTTTCGCAGGGGCTCTTAGCAATCAGCCCCAGCATTTT. This codes for CASSFAGALSNQPQHF.

V is TRBV3-1 (or the pseudogene TRBV3-2) and J is TRBJ2-7, with 9 bases lining up with TRBD1. The CDR3 is 16 residues long. Germline values: CDR1 LGHDT, CDR2 YNNKEL (reference sequence). J gave up 4 bases and V 0 bases, and 7 bases lay outside the gene matches. The CDR3 nucleotides read TGTGCCAGCAGCCAAGAATCCGGGACAGGGAATTACGAGCAGTACTTC. Amino acid sequence: CASSQESGTGNYEQYF.